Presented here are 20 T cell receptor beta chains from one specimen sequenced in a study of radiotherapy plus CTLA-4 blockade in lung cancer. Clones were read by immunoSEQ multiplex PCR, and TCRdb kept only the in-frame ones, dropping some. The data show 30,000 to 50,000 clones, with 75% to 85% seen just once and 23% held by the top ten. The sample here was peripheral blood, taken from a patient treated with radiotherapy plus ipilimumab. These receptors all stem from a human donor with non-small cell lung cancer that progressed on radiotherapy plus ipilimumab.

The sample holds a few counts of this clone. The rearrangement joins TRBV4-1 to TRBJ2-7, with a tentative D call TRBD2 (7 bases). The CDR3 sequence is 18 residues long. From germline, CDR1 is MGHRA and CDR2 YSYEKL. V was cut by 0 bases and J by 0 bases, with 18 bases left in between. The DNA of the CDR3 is TGCGCCAGCAGCCAAGAGGAAATTGGGGGGGCTCACTCCTACGAGCAGTACTTC. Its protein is CASSQEEIGGAHSYEQYF.

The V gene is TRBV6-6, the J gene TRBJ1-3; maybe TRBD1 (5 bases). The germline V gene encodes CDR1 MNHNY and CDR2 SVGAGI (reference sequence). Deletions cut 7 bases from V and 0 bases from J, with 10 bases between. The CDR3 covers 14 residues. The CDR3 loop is CASTQGYSGNTIYF. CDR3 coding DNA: TGTGCCAGCACCCAGGGTTACTCTGGAAACACCATATATTTT.

In DNA, the CDR3 is TGCGCCAGCAGCTTGGATTCTGAGCGCAGTCACTATGGCTACACCTTC. Protein sequence: CASSLDSERSHYGYTF. V is TRBV5-1 and J is TRBJ1-2; no reliable D call. Germline loops: CDR1 SGHRS, CDR2 YFSETQ. This CDR3 contains 16 residues. V lost 0 bases and J lost 3, with 15 bases in between.

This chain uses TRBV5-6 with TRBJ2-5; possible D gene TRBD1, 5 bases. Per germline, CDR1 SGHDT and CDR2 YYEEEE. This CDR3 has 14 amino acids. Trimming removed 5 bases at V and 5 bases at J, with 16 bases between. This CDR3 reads CASRVQGGQETQYF. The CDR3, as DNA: TGTGCCAGCAGGGTCCAGGGTGGCCAGGAGACCCAGTACTTC.

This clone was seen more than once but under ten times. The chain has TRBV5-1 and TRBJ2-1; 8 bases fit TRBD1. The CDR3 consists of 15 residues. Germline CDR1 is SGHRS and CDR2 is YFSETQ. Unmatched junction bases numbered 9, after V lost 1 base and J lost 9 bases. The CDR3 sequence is CASSLSQGARGEQFF. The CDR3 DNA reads TGCGCCAGCAGCTTGTCCCAGGGGGCACGGGGTGAGCAGTTCTTC.

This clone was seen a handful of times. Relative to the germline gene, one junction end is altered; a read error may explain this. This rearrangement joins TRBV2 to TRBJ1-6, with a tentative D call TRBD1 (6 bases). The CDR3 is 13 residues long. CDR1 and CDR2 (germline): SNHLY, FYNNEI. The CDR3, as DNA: TGTGCCGGCAGGGGAGTGCGAAATTCACCCCTCCACTTT. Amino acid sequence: CAGRGVRNSPLHF.

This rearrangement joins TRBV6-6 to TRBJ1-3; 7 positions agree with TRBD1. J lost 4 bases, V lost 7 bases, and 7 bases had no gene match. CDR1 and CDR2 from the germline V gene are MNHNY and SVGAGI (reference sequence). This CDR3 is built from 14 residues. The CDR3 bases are TGTGCCAGCACCCTATCGGGACAGGGAAACACCATATATTTT. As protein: CASTLSGQGNTIYF.

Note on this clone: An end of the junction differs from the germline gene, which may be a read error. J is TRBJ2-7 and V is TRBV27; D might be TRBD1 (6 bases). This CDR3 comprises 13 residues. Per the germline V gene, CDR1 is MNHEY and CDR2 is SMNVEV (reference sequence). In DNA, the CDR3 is TGTGCCAGCAGCCGGGCCGGGACACCCGACGAGGAGTTC. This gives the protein CASSRAGTPDEEF.

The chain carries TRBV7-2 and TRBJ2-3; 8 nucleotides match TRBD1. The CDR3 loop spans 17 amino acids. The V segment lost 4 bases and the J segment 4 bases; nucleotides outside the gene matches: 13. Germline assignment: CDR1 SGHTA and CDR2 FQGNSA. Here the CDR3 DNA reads TGTGCCAGCAGCTCCATGTGGGGCAGGGGGCGTGCAGATACGCAGTATTTT. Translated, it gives CASSSMWGRGRADTQYF. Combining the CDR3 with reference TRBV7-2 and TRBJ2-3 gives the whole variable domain GAGVSQSPSNKVTEKGKDVELRCDPISGHTALYWYRQSLGQGLEFLIYFQGNSAPDKSGLPSDRFSAERTGGSVSTLTIQRTQQEDSAVYLCASSSMWGRGRADTQYFGPGTRLTVL.

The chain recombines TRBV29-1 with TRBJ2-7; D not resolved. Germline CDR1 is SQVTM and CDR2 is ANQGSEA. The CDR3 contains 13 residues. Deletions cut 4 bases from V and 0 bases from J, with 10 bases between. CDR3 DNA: TGCAGCGTTGCGAGGCCCAGCTCCTACGAGCAGTACTTC. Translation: CSVARPSSYEQYF.

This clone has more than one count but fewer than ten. The CDR3: CASSLTSVLNEQYF. The CDR3 DNA sequence: TGTGCCAGCAGCTTAACTAGCGTCTTGAACGAGCAGTACTTC. The J gene is TRBJ2-7, the V gene TRBV11-2, with TRBD2 matching over 7 bases. The germline V gene encodes CDR1 SGHAT and CDR2 FQNNGV. The CDR3 covers 14 residues. V lost 2 bases to trimming and J lost 5 bases; unmatched junction nucleotides: 6.

CDR3 DNA sequence: TGTGCCAGCAGCTCCCTTGGCAGGGGTACTGAAGCTTTCTTT. It yields the protein CASSSLGRGTEAFF. This chain connects TRBV7-9 to TRBJ1-1, with a weak D call TRBD1 (6 bases). Trimming pared 4 bases from V and 5 bases from J, leaving 14 bases between. Germline V lookup: CDR1 SEHNR, CDR2 FQNEAQ (reference sequence). The CDR3 contains 14 residues.

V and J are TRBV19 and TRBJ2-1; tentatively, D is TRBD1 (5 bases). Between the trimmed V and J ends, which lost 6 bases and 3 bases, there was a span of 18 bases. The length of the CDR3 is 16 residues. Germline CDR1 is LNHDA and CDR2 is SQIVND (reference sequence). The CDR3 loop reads CASRASTVGDYNEQFF. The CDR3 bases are TGTGCCAGTAGGGCCTCGACAGTCGGTGACTACAATGAGCAGTTCTTC.

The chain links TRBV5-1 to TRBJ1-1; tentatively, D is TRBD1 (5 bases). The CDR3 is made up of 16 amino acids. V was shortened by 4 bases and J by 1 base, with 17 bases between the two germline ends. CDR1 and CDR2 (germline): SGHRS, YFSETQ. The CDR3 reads CASSPWGEGTNTEAFF. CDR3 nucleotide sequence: TGCGCCAGCAGCCCCTGGGGGGAGGGGACGAACACTGAAGCTTTCTTT. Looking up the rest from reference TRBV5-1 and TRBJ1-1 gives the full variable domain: KAGVTQTPRYLIKTRGQQVTLSCSPISGHRSVSWYQQTPGQGLQFLFEYFSETQRNKGNFPGRFSGRQFSNSRSEMNVSTLELGDSALYLCASSPWGEGTNTEAFFGQGTRLTVV.

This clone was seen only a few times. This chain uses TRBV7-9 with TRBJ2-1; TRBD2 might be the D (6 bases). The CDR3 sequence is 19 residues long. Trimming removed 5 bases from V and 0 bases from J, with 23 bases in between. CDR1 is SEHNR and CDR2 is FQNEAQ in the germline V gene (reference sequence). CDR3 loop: CASSPRPTHQGGSYNEQFF. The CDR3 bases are TGTGCCAGCAGCCCACGACCGACCCACCAGGGAGGCTCCTACAATGAGCAGTTCTTC.

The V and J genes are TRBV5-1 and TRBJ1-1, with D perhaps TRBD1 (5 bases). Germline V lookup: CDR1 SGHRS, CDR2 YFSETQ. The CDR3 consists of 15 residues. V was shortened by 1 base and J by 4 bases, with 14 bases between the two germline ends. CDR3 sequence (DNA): TGCGCCAGCAGCTTGTGGGGGGTCGTGAGCACTGAAGCTTTCTTT. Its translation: CASSLWGVVSTEAFF.

The CDR3 loop reads CASGRGGASEKLFF. The CDR3 region has the DNA TGTGCCAGCGGGCGGGGGGGGGCGAGTGAAAAACTGTTTTTT. This rearrangement joins TRBV25-1 to TRBJ1-4; maybe TRBD1 (6 bases). The germline CDR1 and CDR2 sequences are MGHDK and SYGVNS. CDR3 length equals 14 residues. V was cut by 8 bases and J by 7 bases, with 17 bases left in between.

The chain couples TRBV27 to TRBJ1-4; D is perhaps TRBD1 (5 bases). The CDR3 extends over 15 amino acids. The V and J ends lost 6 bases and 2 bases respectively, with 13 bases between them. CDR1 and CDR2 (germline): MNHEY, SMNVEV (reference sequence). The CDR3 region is CASRPGVITNEKLFF. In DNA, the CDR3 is TGTGCCAGCAGACCGGGGGTAATCACTAATGAAAAACTGTTTTTT.

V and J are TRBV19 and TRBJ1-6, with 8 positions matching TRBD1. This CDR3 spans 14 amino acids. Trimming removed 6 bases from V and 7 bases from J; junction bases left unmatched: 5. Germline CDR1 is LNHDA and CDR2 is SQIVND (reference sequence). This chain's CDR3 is CASRKQGGNSPLHF. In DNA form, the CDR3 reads TGTGCCAGTAGGAAACAGGGGGGGAATTCACCCCTCCACTTT.

The CDR3 sequence: CASSFTEYNEQFF. For the CDR3, the DNA is TGTGCCAGCAGTTTTACGGAGTACAATGAGCAGTTCTTC. This chain connects TRBV6-5 to TRBJ2-1, with D unclear. Germline values: CDR1 MNHEY, CDR2 SVGAGI. The CDR3 has 13 amino acids. The ends were cut back, 4 bases at V and 4 bases at J, with 8 bases in the middle.